This entry describes one TCR beta chain. The antigen it recognizes is unknown. No clone much larger than this one lies a single base away; base qualities are absent. Whole blood was collected in K2EDTA tubes by collaborating institutions according to the institutions' own protocols. For TCRbeta analysis, collaborators shipped samples in one of three forms: frozen whole blood, isolated PBMCs, or DNA extracted from either of those sample types. These data are taken from a study of blood T cell repertoires in COVID-19 (dated by TCRdb to the early 2020s). General notes on the study: Samples covering the acute and convalescent phases of COVID-19 were provided by collaborators in the United States, Italy and Spain. The prospective study material was composed of cDNA or gDNA derived from T cells, B-cell-depleted T cells, or PBMCs. The dataset comprised deeply sampled blood TCRbeta repertoires from subjects exposed to, actively infected with, or recovered from COVID-19. The repertoires were released in a freely available public database intended as a resource for research on the immune response to SARS-CoV-2. Samples came from the ongoing ImmuneRACE study (first 160 participants) plus 1,254 subjects from 6 global collaborators. The sample metadata nearly always contained a de-identified subject ID, COVID-19 status, age in years and sex. HLA class I and class II types, where available, came from metadata supplied by the sample provider rather than from assay-based typing.

Beyond this particular receptor, the publication reports: The amount of clinical and demographic metadata varied by source and participant and was provided uncurated.

TCRbeta CDR3 regions were amplified from genomic DNA by means of the immunoSEQ Assay, a bias-controlled multiplex PCR. On the authors' methods: The number of nucleated cells in each sample was estimated by amplification of reference gene primers within the assay. To quantify the absolute abundance of each unique TCRbeta CDR3 rearrangement, sequence reads were collapsed and filtered. Productive Simpson clonality was computed per sample as the square root of Simpson's diversity index over productive rearrangements. TCRdb limited this immuneACCESS table to in-frame rearrangements with V and J called. A share of clones is missing; checked studies link under half to unresolved V genes, and the rest is unexplained. Clone size and V and J calls were adopted from that table, with D and trimming inferred from the DNA. The sample contains over 200,000 clones, about 90% of them found a single time. The leading ten clones occupy 1.5% to 2% of the sample.

The CDR1 and CDR2 encoded by the germline V gene are SQVTM and ANQGSEA. Trimming takes 6 bases off V and 0 bases off J; junction bases not matched to a gene: 6. Spanning cysteine to phenylalanine, the CDR3 consists of 14 amino acids. The entry retains the CDR3 DNA only, 42 bases that are in frame from base 1. Sequencing was performed on peripheral blood. The receptor comes from a man aged 35 to 55 with active or convalescent COVID-19. The V and J genes are TRBV29-1 and TRBJ2-7, with 9 bases aligning to TRBD1. The CDR3 in this case is CSVTGGSYSYEQYF. The sequenced DNA is TGCAGCGTAACAGGGGGCTCGTACTCCTACGAGCAGTACTTC.